Listed here are 19 T cell receptor beta chains from one sample, sequenced in a study of shared clonotypes between healthy human individuals. TCRdb's table, derived via immunoSEQ multiplex PCR, lists solely in-frame clones and lacks some. The table includes about 680,000 clones, around two thirds detected once. The specimen sequenced was memory CD4+ T cells sorted from blood. Subset noted: CD45RA-negative fraction. These receptors all come from a woman in her 30s in good health.

CDR3 residues: CASKRQGGHEQYF. As DNA, the CDR3 is TGCGCCAGCAAGAGACAGGGGGGGCACGAGCAGTACTTC. The chain recombines TRBV5-1 with TRBJ2-7; 9 positions match TRBD1. In germline, CDR1 is SGHRS, CDR2 YFSETQ. The V and J ends lost 6 bases and 5 bases, in that order; junction bases with no gene match: 6. This CDR3 has 13 amino acids.

This sequence joins TRBV5-1 and TRBJ1-2; tentative D call: TRBD1 (5 bases). Trimming shortened V by 0 bases and J by 4 bases, and 10 bases separated the two germline ends. CDR3 length: 14 residues. Germline CDR1 is SGHRS and CDR2 is YFSETQ. The CDR3 here is CASSLARGGYGYTF. CDR3 coding DNA: TGCGCCAGCAGCTTGGCGAGGGGCGGCTATGGCTACACCTTC.

The chain recombines TRBV20-1 with TRBJ1-1; no reliable D call. The CDR3 length is 11 residues. Germline CDR1 reads DFQATT; CDR2 reads SNEGSKA (reference sequence). Trimming pared 5 bases from V and 2 bases from J, leaving 6 bases between. CDR3 sequence: CSAQKNTEAFF. The CDR3 DNA reads TGCAGTGCTCAAAAAAACACTGAAGCTTTCTTT.

The CDR3 loop reads CASSAGLPLDEQYF. Written as DNA, the CDR3 is TGTGCCAGCAGTGCCGGGTTACCGCTTGACGAGCAGTACTTC. This chain links TRBV2 with TRBJ2-7; D unclear. Germline V gene sequence: CDR1 SNHLY, CDR2 FYNNEI. V gave up 4 bases and J gave up 5 bases, with 15 bases separating them. CDR3 length: 14 residues.

V usage is TRBV7-2 and J usage is TRBJ2-3; D uncertain. This CDR3 spans 14 amino acids. Germline CDR1 reads SGHTA; CDR2 reads FQGNSA. Trimming stripped 6 bases from V and 2 bases from J, with 12 bases between. The CDR3 sequence: CASRRTVATDTQYF. CDR3 coding DNA: TGTGCCAGCAGAAGGACGGTAGCCACAGATACGCAGTATTTT.

The chain couples TRBV5-1 to TRBJ1-4; D is possibly TRBD1 (5 bases). The germline V gene encodes CDR1 SGHRS and CDR2 YFSETQ. CDR3 length: 13 residues. V gave up 0 bases and J gave up 7 bases, with 7 bases separating them. CDR3 sequence: CASSLVTGEKLFF. The CDR3 DNA reads TGCGCCAGCAGCTTGGTAACAGGTGAAAAACTGTTTTTT.

This clone was counted once. The chain has TRBV27 and TRBJ1-2; D perhaps matches TRBD1 (5 bases). Germline V gene data show CDR1 as MNHEY and CDR2 as SMNVEV (reference sequence). Trimming stripped 2 bases from V and 5 bases from J, with 12 bases between. The CDR3 is 14 residues long. CDR3 nucleotides: TGTGCCAGCAGTTTAAATGGACAAAGATATGGCTACACCTTC. Protein product: CASSLNGQRYGYTF.

Only a few counts were recorded for this clone. The V and J genes are TRBV23-1 and TRBJ2-7; 11 bases fit TRBD2. TRBV23-1 is reported as an ORF; its role is uncertain. V gave up 2 bases and J gave up 7 bases; unmatched junction bases: 16. This CDR3 contains 18 residues. The CDR3 reads CASSQKGLAELRPEEQYF. CDR3 DNA: TGCGCCAGCAGTCAAAAGGGACTAGCGGAACTACGTCCTGAGGAGCAGTACTTC.

The rearrangement uses TRBV2 and TRBJ2-5; 8 bases match TRBD2. The V segment lost 6 bases and the J segment 5 bases; nucleotides outside the gene matches: 5. Germline values: CDR1 SNHLY, CDR2 FYNNEI. CDR3 length equals 13 residues. This chain's CDR3 is CASRGTSLETQYF. CDR3 sequence (DNA): TGTGCCAGCAGGGGGACTAGTTTGGAGACCCAGTACTTC.

The chain combines TRBV19 with TRBJ2-7; TRBD1 or TRBD2 may be the D gene (5 bases each). The CDR3 length is 16 residues. The germline V gene has CDR1 LNHDA and CDR2 SQIVND (reference sequence). The V end was cut by 0 bases, the J end by 2 bases, with 14 bases between. The CDR3 sequence is CASSIESSLGAYEQYF. In DNA form, the CDR3 reads TGTGCCAGTAGTATAGAATCCAGCTTGGGGGCCTACGAGCAGTACTTC.

The rearrangement joins TRBV25-1 to TRBJ1-3; D remains unclear. CDR3 size: 14 residues. V lost 2 bases to trimming and J lost 4 bases, with 9 bases between them. CDR1 is MGHDK, CDR2 SYGVNS, per germline. The CDR3 DNA reads as TGTGCCAGCAGTGAACCAAAAGAGGGAAACACCATATATTTT. Translated, it gives CASSEPKEGNTIYF.

This clone has just a few counts. The rearrangement links TRBV4-1 to TRBJ1-3; 7 nucleotides match TRBD1. This CDR3 is 16 amino acids long. Per germline, CDR1 MGHRA and CDR2 YSYEKL. J lost 4 bases, V lost 1 base, and 7 bases had no gene match. CDR3 amino acids: CASSQVEGARGNTIYF. CDR3 bases: TGCGCCAGCAGCCAAGTTGAGGGGGCGAGGGGAAACACCATATATTTT.

This clone was picked up one time. The chain uses TRBV9 and TRBJ2-5; D remains ambiguous. Germline CDR1 is SGDLS and CDR2 is YYNGEE. This CDR3 has 16 residues. The V and J ends lost 3 bases and 0 bases respectively, with 15 bases between them. CDR3 region: CASSASYRPDQETQYF. CDR3 sequence (DNA): TGTGCCAGCAGCGCATCCTACAGACCCGACCAAGAGACCCAGTACTTC.

This chain links TRBV6-5 with TRBJ2-3, with TRBD1 as a possible D gene (6 bases). In germline, CDR1 is MNHEY, CDR2 SVGAGI. This CDR3 has 15 residues. The ends were cut back, 8 bases at V and 8 bases at J, with 23 bases in the middle. CDR3 sequence (DNA): TGTGCCAGCCGCGATGTCCAGGGGAGTCGGGCTACGCAGTATTTT. Translating it yields CASRDVQGSRATQYF.

The gene calls are TRBV9 and TRBJ1-1; D is unclear. Germline values: CDR1 SGDLS, CDR2 YYNGEE. This CDR3 region has 15 residues. Trimming left V 2 bases short and J 0 bases short, with 11 bases between. As DNA, the CDR3 is TGTGCCAGCAGCGTTGGTCAGATCATGAACACTGAAGCTTTCTTT. Encoded protein: CASSVGQIMNTEAFF.

The V gene is TRBV6-5, the J gene TRBJ2-6; no clear D. Germline V gene data show CDR1 as MNHEY and CDR2 as SVGAGI. V lost 5 bases and J 3 bases, leaving 11 bases between the germline ends. This CDR3 contains 15 residues. The CDR3 DNA sequence: TGTGCCAGCAGTCCAGGTGTAGGTGGGGCCAACGTCCTGACTTTC. Translated, it gives CASSPGVGGANVLTF.

The V gene is TRBV21-1, the J gene TRBJ2-6; the listed D gene, TRBD2, was not tested against the DNA. TRBV21-1 is noted as a pseudogene. The CDR3 has 18 amino acids. CDR3 protein: CALKSSGSYFMGANVLTF. The CDR3 DNA reads TGTGCCCTCAAATCTAGCGGGAGTTATTTCATGGGGGCCAACGTCCTGACTTTC.

This chain connects TRBV6-6 to TRBJ2-7, with D possibly being TRBD2 (5 bases). This CDR3 is 8 amino acids long. Trimming left V 10 bases short and J 9 bases short, with 7 bases between. CDR1 and CDR2 (germline): MNHNY, SVGAGI (reference sequence). CDR3 nucleotide sequence: TGTGCCACCCGGGGGCAGTACTTC. Its protein is CATRGQYF.

The chain recombines TRBV5-1 with TRBJ1-2; D unclear. The CDR3 extends over 17 amino acids. With 1 base removed from V and 7 bases from J, the gap between germline ends came to 23 bases. Germline-derived CDR1 and CDR2 are SGHRS and YFSETQ. CDR3 amino acids: CASSLNLQVDGTIGYTF. In DNA form, the CDR3 reads TGCGCCAGCAGCTTGAATTTGCAGGTCGACGGAACTATTGGCTACACCTTC.